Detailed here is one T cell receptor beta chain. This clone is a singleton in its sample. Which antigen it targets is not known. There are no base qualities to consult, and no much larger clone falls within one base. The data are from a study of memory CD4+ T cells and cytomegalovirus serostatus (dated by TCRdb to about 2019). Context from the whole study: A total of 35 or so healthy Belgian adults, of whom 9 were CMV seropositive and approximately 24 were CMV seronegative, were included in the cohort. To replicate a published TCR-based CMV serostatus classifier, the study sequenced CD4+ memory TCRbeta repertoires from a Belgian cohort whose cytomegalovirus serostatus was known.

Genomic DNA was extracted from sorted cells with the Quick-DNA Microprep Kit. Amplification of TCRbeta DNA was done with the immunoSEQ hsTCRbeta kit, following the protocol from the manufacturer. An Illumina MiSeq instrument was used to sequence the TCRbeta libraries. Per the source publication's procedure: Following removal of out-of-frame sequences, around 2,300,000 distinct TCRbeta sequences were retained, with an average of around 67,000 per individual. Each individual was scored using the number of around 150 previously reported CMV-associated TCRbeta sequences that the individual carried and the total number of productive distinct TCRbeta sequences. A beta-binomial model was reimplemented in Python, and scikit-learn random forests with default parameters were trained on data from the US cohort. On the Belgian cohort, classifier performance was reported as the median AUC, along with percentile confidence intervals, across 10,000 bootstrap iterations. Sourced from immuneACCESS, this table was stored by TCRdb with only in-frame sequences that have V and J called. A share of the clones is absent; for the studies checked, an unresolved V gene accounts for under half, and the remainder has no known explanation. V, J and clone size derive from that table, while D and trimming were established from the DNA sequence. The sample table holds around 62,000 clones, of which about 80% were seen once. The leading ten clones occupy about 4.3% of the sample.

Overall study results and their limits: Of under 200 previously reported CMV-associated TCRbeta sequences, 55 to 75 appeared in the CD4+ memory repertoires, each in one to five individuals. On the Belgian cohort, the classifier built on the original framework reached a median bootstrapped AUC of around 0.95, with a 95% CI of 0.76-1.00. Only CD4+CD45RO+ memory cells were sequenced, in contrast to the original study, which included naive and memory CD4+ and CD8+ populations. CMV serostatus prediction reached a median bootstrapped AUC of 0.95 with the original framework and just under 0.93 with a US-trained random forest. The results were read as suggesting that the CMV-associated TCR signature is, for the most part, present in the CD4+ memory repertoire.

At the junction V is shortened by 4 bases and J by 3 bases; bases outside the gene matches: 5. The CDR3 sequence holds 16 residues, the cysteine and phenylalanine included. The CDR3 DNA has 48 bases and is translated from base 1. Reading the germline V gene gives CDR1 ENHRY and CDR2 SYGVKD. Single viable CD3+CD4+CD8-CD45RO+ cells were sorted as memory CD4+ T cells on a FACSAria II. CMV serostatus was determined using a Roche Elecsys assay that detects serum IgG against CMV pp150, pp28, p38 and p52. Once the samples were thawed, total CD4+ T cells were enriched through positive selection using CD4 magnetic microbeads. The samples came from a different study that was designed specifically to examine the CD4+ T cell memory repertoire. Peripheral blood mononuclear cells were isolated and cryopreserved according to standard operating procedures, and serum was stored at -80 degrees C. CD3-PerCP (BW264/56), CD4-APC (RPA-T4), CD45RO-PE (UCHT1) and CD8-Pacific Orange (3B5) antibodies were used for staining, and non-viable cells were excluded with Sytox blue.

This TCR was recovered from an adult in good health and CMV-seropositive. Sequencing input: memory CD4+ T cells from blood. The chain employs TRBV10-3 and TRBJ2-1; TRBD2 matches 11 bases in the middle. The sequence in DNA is TGTGCCATCAGTGCGCGACTAGCGGGGAACTACAATGAGCAGTTCTTC. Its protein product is CAISARLAGNYNEQFF.